This entry lists 23 T cell receptor beta chains sequenced from one sample in a study of cytomegalovirus exposure and HLA in healthy donors. PCR was performed using 60 Vbeta and 13 Jbeta primers. Generated by immunoSEQ multiplex PCR, the TCRdb table keeps only in-frame clones and is missing some. This sample has 75,000 to 80,000 clones, with over 60% found just once. Sample: PBMCs. These receptors were taken from a male donor in good health and CMV-seronegative.

The rearrangement links TRBV5-5 to TRBJ2-7, with D perhaps TRBD1 (6 bases). V was pared by 4 bases and J by 9 bases, with 23 bases between. CDR1 is SGHKS and CDR2 is YYEKEE in the germline V gene (reference sequence). The CDR3 sequence is 15 residues long. The CDR3 nucleotides are TGTGCCAGCAGCACACTTCAAGGGGAACAGGGCCGGCAGTACTTC. Translated, it gives CASSTLQGEQGRQYF.

V gene TRBV11-2 combines with J gene TRBJ2-5; no firm D call. V was pared by 1 base and J by 1 base, with 4 bases between. CDR1 SGHAT and CDR2 FQNNGV come from the germline V gene. The CDR3 loop spans 13 amino acids. CDR3: CASSLVVQETQYF. CDR3 nucleotides: TGTGCCAGCAGCTTAGTCGTCCAAGAGACCCAGTACTTC.

This chain joins TRBV5-1 and TRBJ2-3; tentatively, D is TRBD1 (6 bases). Germline V CDR1 and CDR2: SGHRS, YFSETQ. Trimming took off 4 bases at V and 0 bases at J, with 12 bases between the two ends. There are 15 residues in the CDR3. The CDR3 bases are TGCGCCAGCAGCCCCACAACAGGGAGCACAGATACGCAGTATTTT. Residues: CASSPTTGSTDTQYF. The full variable domain, in which reference TRBV5-1 and TRBJ2-3 provide the parts outside the CDR3, is KAGVTQTPRYLIKTRGQQVTLSCSPISGHRSVSWYQQTPGQGLQFLFEYFSETQRNKGNFPGRFSGRQFSNSRSEMNVSTLELGDSALYLCASSPTTGSTDTQYFGPGTRLTVL.

The V call is TRBV2, the J call TRBJ1-4, with D uncertain. Germline-derived CDR1 and CDR2 are SNHLY and FYNNEI. The length of the CDR3 is 14 residues. Trimming stripped 6 bases from V and 3 bases from J, with 11 bases between. The CDR3 region has the DNA TGTGCCAGCAGCCGACTCACGTCTAATGAAAAACTGTTTTTT. This sequence encodes CASSRLTSNEKLFF.

This rearrangement joins TRBV11-2 to TRBJ2-1, with unresolved D. Trimming removed 4 bases from V and 3 bases from J, with 16 bases in between. Germline values: CDR1 SGHAT, CDR2 FQNNGV. The length of the CDR3 is 16 residues. The CDR3 DNA follows: TGTGCCAGCAGCTCGCTGACACCCGAGTACTACAATGAGCAGTTCTTC. Its protein product is CASSSLTPEYYNEQFF.

This clone was counted between two and nine times. V gene TRBV5-5 combines with J gene TRBJ1-4; possibly TRBD1 for D (5 bases). V was shortened by 1 base and J by 0 bases, with 13 bases between the two germline ends. The CDR3 has 17 residues. CDR1 is SGHKS and CDR2 is YYEKEE in the germline V gene (reference sequence). As DNA, the CDR3 is TGTGCCAGCAGCTTGTTGGACAACCGACCAACTAATGAAAAACTGTTTTTT. Encoded protein: CASSLLDNRPTNEKLFF.

The chain employs TRBV30 and TRBJ1-5; no reliable D call. CDR1 is GTSNPN and CDR2 is SVGIG in the germline V gene (reference sequence). CDR3 size: 17 residues. V was clipped by 7 bases and J by 0 bases, with 22 bases between them. CDR3 coding DNA: TGTGCCTCCTCAACCGCTCGACATGCAGATAGCAATCAGCCCCAGCATTTT. Encoded protein: CASSTARHADSNQPQHF.

This chain uses TRBV6-1 with TRBJ2-3; 9 bases are a match to TRBD2. The CDR3 runs to 16 residues. The germline gives CDR1 MNHNS, CDR2 SASEGT. The ends lost 3 bases at V and 5 bases at J; junction bases unmatched: 9. The CDR3 protein is CASSEGGGGARDTQYF. DNA of the CDR3: TGTGCCAGCAGTGAGGGGGGCGGGGGGGCGAGAGATACGCAGTATTTT.

The genes are TRBV5-4 and TRBJ2-5, with D possibly being TRBD2 (5 bases). V lost 0 bases, J lost 5 bases, and 11 bases lay in between. Germline V lookup: CDR1 SGHNT, CDR2 YYREEE (reference sequence). CDR3 size: 14 residues. DNA of the CDR3: TGTGCCAGCAGCTTGGCCGGGGTCGACGAGACCCAGTACTTC. Translated, it gives CASSLAGVDETQYF.

This chain connects TRBV27 to TRBJ2-3, with a weak D call TRBD2 (6 bases). V was pared by 0 bases and J by 1 base, with 11 bases between. The CDR3 sequence is 16 residues long. Germline V gene lookup returns CDR1 MNHEY and CDR2 SMNVEV (reference sequence). Here the CDR3 reads CASSLSWGGGTDTQYF. The CDR3 DNA reads as TGTGCCAGCAGTTTATCGTGGGGCGGGGGCACAGATACGCAGTATTTT.

V usage is TRBV18 and J usage is TRBJ2-3, with D unresolved. Germline CDR1 is KGHSH and CDR2 is LQKENI. V was trimmed by 3 bases and J by 2 bases, leaving 12 bases between them. This CDR3 has 15 residues. The CDR3 sequence is CASSPVAGTTDTQYF. Here the CDR3 DNA reads TGTGCCAGCTCACCGGTAGCCGGCACCACAGATACGCAGTATTTT.

V usage is TRBV6-1 and J usage is TRBJ2-3, with 11 bases that match TRBD2. Per germline, CDR1 MNHNS and CDR2 SASEGT. The length of the CDR3 is 15 residues. The V and J ends lost 4 bases and 4 bases, in that order; junction bases with no gene match: 4. DNA for the CDR3: TGTGCCAGCAGTGGTCTAGCGGGAGGTCCAGATACGCAGTATTTT. Protein: CASSGLAGGPDTQYF.

This chain links TRBV4-1 with TRBJ1-4; maybe TRBD1 (5 bases). This CDR3 contains 17 residues. With 3 bases removed from V and 10 bases from J, the gap between germline ends came to 24 bases. Germline loops: CDR1 MGHRA, CDR2 YSYEKL. The CDR3 region has the DNA TGCGCCAGCAGCCAGCTAGACATGGGACTCCGCACCGGAAAACTGTTTTTT. Translation gives CASSQLDMGLRTGKLFF.

The chain links TRBV6-4 to TRBJ2-1, with D possibly TRBD2 on 5 matching bases. Germline assignment: CDR1 MRHNA and CDR2 SNTAGT. The V end was cut by 6 bases, the J end by 2 bases, with 11 bases between. This CDR3 is built from 14 residues. CDR3 coding DNA: TGTGCCAGCAGCCGGGATCCTGCCTACAATGAGCAGTTCTTC. This translates into CASSRDPAYNEQFF.

The chain carries TRBV5-4 and TRBJ1-3, with 7 positions matching TRBD1. Germline CDR1 is SGHNT and CDR2 is YYREEE (reference sequence). The CDR3 loop spans 15 amino acids. V lost 3 bases, J lost 4 bases, and 7 bases stayed unmatched. CDR3 sequence: CASSYHGQAGNTIYF. Written as DNA, the CDR3 is TGTGCCAGCAGCTACCACGGACAGGCCGGAAACACCATATATTTT.

This clone was counted between two and nine times. The chain has TRBV6-1 and TRBJ1-1; the D is unclear. The CDR3 has 11 amino acids. Trimming removed 3 bases from V and 6 bases from J, with 5 bases in between. From germline, CDR1 is MNHNS and CDR2 SASEGT. The CDR3 DNA follows: TGTGCCAGCAGTGACTTCGCTGAAGCTTTCTTT. Its protein is CASSDFAEAFF.

The J gene is TRBJ2-5, the V gene TRBV11-2; 11 bases agree with TRBD2. Trimming removed 5 bases from V and 4 bases from J; junction bases left unmatched: 6. The germline CDR1 and CDR2 sequences are SGHAT and FQNNGV. This CDR3 comprises 15 residues. The chain's CDR3 is CASSRLAGRGETQYF. In nucleotides, the CDR3 is TGTGCCAGCAGCCGACTAGCGGGGAGGGGAGAGACCCAGTACTTC.

This clone is a singleton in its sample. This chain uses TRBV19 with TRBJ2-7; TRBD1 matches at 9 bases. The CDR3 runs 12 residues. V lost 7 bases to trimming and J lost 5 bases; unmatched junction nucleotides: 3. Germline CDR1 is LNHDA and CDR2 is SQIVND (reference sequence). CDR3 sequence (DNA): TGTGCCAGTAAGGACAGGGGCAACGAGCAGTACTTC. It specifies CASKDRGNEQYF.

The CDR3 here is CASQGLAPAYEQYF. The CDR3 DNA reads as TGTGCCAGCCAGGGACTAGCTCCGGCCTACGAGCAGTACTTC. This chain joins TRBV21-1 and TRBJ2-7; TRBD2 is taken as the D call from the table, unchecked against the DNA. TRBV21-1 is labeled a pseudogene. This CDR3 contains 14 residues.

The chain carries TRBV7-8 and TRBJ1-2; 7 bases line up with TRBD1. CDR1 and CDR2 from the germline V gene are SGHVS and FQNEAQ. V shed 5 bases, J shed 2 bases, and the junction held 5 bases outside the gene matches. The CDR3 totals 14 residues. CDR3 in DNA: TGTGCCAGCAGCCTGACAGGGCAGAACTATGGCTACACCTTC. Residues: CASSLTGQNYGYTF.

This rearrangement joins TRBV7-9 to TRBJ2-7; 15 bases agree with TRBD2. Per the germline V gene, CDR1 is SEHNR and CDR2 is FQNEAQ (reference sequence). The CDR3 has 18 residues. The V and J ends lost 4 bases and 5 bases, in that order; junction bases with no gene match: 12. The CDR3 is CASSSKSGTSGRWDEQYF. The CDR3 DNA follows: TGTGCCAGCAGCTCAAAATCCGGGACTAGCGGGAGGTGGGACGAGCAGTACTTC.

The V call is TRBV25-1, the J call TRBJ1-4, with TRBD1 matching over 7 bases. V gave up 6 bases and J gave up 8 bases; unmatched junction bases: 9. The length of the CDR3 is 14 residues. The germline gives CDR1 MGHDK, CDR2 SYGVNS. The CDR3 nucleotides are TGTGCCAGCAGCACGAGAGGGGGCGGAGAAAAACTGTTTTTT. Translation gives CASSTRGGGEKLFF.

The chain combines TRBV7-2 with TRBJ2-3; D is ambiguous. Germline V gene data show CDR1 as SGHTA and CDR2 as FQGNSA. Trimming took 1 base from V and 6 from J, leaving 14 bases between them. The CDR3 totals 15 residues. DNA for the CDR3: TGTGCCAGCAGCTTAGATTTGCGTCGTAGCGATACGCAGTATTTT. The encoded protein is CASSLDLRRSDTQYF.